The source of this TCR beta chain is a study of neurological immune-mediated disorders. Background on the study: Secondary progressive cases numbered 3 among the roughly 34 multiple sclerosis patients, while the other 31 were relapsing-remitting.

Synthesis of cDNA was carried out by template-switch 5'RACE. The reaction used 10-nucleotide random UMIs. From the 5' RACE reads, TCRdb called clonotypes with MiXCR, one entry per CDR3 protein. Of 40,000 to 50,000 distinct CDR3 sequences listed, 2.5% were seen once; the top ten hold roughly an eighth. This clonotype was detected ten times or more. Germline values: CDR1 SGHVS, CDR2 FNYEAQ. The CDR3 sequence is 14 residues long. V lost 5 bases to trimming and J lost 2 bases, with 10 bases between them. The chain links TRBV7-6 to TRBJ1-5, with D perhaps TRBD1 (5 bases). Input material: PBMCs. This clonotype originated in a man aged 25 to 40 with multiple sclerosis. For the CDR3, the DNA is TGTGCCAGCAGCCGCGGAGGGGGCAATCAGCCCCAGCATTTT. Its translation: CASSRGGGNQPQHF.